This T cell receptor (beta chain) was observed in a study of cytomegalovirus exposure and HLA in healthy donors. Healthy bone marrow donors made up the donor group. PCR amplification relied on 60 Vbeta primers (plus 13 Jbeta primers). Profiling relied on immunoSEQ multiplex PCR, and the TCRdb table lists in-frame clones only, not all of them. This repertoire shows over 200,000 clones, around 89% found once; its top ten account for around 1%. About this clone: The antigen is undetermined.

Study results and caveats: Three of the chains that were CMV-associated were confirmed in vitro to be specific for CMV antigens. Later analysis showed most CMV-associated TCR beta chains appearing HLA-restricted.

The origin of this receptor is a woman between 18 and 30 years old in good health and CMV-seronegative. Sequences were obtained from PBMCs.

CDR3 sequence reads: CASIAGTRPGNTEAFF. Here the CDR3 DNA reads TGCGCCAGCATTGCCGGGACACGCCCCGGGAACACTGAAGCTTTCTTT. The chain is built from TRBV5-1 and TRBJ1-1; maybe TRBD1 (6 bases). Germline lookup yields CDR1 SGHRS and CDR2 YFSETQ. The V and J ends lost 6 bases and 1 base respectively, with 19 bases between them. This CDR3 has 16 residues.